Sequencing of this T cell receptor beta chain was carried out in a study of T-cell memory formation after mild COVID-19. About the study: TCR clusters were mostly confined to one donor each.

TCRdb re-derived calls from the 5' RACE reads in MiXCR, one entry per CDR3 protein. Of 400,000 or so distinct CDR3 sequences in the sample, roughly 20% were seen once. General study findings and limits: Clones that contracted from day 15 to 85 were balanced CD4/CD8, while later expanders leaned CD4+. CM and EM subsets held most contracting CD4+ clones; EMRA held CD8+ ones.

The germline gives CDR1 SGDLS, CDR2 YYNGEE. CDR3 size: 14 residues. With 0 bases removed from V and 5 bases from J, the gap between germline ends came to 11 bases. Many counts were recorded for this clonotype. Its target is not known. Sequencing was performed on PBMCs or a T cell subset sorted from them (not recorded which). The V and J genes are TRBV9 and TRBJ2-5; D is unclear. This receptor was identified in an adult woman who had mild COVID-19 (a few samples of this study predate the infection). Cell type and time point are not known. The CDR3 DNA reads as TGTGCCAGCAGCGTAGATAATAGCTTGGAGACCCAGTACTTC. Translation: CASSVDNSLETQYF.